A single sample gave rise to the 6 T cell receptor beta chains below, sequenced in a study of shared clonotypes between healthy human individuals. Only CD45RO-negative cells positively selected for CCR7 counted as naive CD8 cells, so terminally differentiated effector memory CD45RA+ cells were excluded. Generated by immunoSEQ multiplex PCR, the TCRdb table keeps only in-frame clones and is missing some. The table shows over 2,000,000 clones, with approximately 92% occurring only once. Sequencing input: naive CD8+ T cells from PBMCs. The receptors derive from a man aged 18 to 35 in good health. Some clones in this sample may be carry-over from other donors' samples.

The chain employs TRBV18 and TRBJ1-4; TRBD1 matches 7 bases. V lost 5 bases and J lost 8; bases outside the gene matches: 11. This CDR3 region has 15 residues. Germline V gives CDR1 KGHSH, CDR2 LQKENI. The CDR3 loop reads CASSSSTGMYEKLFF. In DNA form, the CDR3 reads TGTGCCAGCTCATCCTCGACAGGGATGTACGAAAAACTGTTTTTT.

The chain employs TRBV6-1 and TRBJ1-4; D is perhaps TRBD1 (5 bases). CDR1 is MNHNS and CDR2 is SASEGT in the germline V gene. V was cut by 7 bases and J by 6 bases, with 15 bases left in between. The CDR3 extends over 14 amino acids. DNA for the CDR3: TGTGCCAGCACCTACACTACAGGATATGAAAAACTGTTTTTT. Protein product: CASTYTTGYEKLFF.

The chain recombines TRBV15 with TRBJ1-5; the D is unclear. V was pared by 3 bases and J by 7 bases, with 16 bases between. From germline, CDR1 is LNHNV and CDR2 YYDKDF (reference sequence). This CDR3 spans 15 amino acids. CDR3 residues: CATSRAGEGWQPQHF. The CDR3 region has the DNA TGTGCCACCAGCAGGGCGGGCGAGGGCTGGCAGCCCCAGCATTTT.

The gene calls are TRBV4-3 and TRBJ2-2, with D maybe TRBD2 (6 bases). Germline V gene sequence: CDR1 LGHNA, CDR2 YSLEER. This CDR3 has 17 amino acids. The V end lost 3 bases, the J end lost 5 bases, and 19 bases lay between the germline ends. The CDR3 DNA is TGCGCCAGCAGCCATGGCTCGGCGGGGCGATGGACCGGGGAGCTGTTTTTT. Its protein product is CASSHGSAGRWTGELFF.

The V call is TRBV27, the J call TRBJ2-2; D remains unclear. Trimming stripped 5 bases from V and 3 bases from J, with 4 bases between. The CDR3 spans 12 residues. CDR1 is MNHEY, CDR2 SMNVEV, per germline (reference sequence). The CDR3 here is CASSPDTGELFF. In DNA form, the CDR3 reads TGTGCCAGCAGTCCCGACACCGGGGAGCTGTTTTTT.

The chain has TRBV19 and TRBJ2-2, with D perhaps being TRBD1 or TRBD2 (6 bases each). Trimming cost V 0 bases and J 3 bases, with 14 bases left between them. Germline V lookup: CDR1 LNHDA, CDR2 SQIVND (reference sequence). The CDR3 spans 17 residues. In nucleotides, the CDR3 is TGTGCCAGTAGTATAGATCTCCGGGGGCGTTACACCGGGGAGCTGTTTTTT. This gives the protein CASSIDLRGRYTGELFF.